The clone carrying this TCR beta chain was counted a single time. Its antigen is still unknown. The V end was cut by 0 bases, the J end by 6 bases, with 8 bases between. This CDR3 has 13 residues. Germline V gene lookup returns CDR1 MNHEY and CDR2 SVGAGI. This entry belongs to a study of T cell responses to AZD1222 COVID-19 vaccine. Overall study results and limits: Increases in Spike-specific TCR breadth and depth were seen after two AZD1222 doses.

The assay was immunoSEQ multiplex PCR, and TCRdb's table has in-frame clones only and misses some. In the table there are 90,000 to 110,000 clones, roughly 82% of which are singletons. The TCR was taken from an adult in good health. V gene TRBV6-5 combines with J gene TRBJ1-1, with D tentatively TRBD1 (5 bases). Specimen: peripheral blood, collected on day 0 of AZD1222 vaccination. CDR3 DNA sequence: TGTGCCAGCAGTTACTCGCAGGGCTCTGAAGCTTTCTTT. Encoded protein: CASSYSQGSEAFF.